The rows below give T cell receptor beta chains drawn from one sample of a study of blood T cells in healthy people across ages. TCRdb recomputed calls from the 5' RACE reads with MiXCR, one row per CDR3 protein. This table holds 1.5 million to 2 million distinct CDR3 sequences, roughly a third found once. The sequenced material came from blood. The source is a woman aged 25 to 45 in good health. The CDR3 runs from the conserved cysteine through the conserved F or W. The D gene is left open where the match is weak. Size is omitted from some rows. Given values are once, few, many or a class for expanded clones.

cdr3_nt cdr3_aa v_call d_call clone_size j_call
TGCAGTGCTCATCAGGGTATCCATAGTTCACCCCTCCACTTT CSAHQGIHSSPLHF TRBV20-1 . once TRBJ1-6
TGTGCCAACAGCACGGGACGACAGGGGCGGTCGAACACTGAAGCTTTCTTT CANSTGRQGRSNTEAFF TRBV3-1 TRBD1 . TRBJ1-1
TGTGCCAGCAGTGGCGGACTAGCGGTACTCTTTGGGACAGATACGCAGTATTTT CASSGGLAVLFGTDTQYF TRBV6-1 TRBD2 few TRBJ2-3
TGTGCCAGCAGCGTAGGGGACCCCAACGTCCTGACTTTC CASSVGDPNVLTF TRBV9 . few TRBJ2-6
TGCGCCAGCAGCCAACCCCTCGGGACAGGGGTTGACAAGCAGTACTTC CASSQPLGTGVDKQYF TRBV4-1 TRBD1 many TRBJ2-7
TGTGCCAGCGACAGTACGGGGACCCAGTACTTC CASDSTGTQYF TRBV3-1 . . TRBJ2-5
TGTGCCAGCAGCCCTTCCTGGCACAGGGAAGACGAGCAGTACTTC CASSPSWHREDEQYF TRBV9 . . TRBJ2-7
TGCAGTGCTAGAAACAGGGGATCGAATTCACCCCGCCACTTT CSARNRGSNSPRHF TRBV20-1 TRBD1 . TRBJ1-6
TGTGCCAGCAGCCAAGTTTGGGGGCTTGTTGAGGAAAAACTGTTTTTT CASSQVWGLVEEKLFF TRBV4-2 . . TRBJ1-4
TGCGCCAGCAGCCACACTAGCGGGAGATCTGAGCAGTACTTC CASSHTSGRSEQYF TRBV4-1 TRBD2 few TRBJ2-7
TGTGCCAGCAGTTTCTCCGGACAGGGCCGCTATGATGGCTACACCTTC CASSFSGQGRYDGYTF TRBV27 TRBD1 . TRBJ1-2
TGTGCCAGCAGCGTAGGGGGGCCCCTCGCGAACACTGAAGCTTTCTTT CASSVGGPLANTEAFF TRBV9 . . TRBJ1-1
TGCAGTGCTGCACGGGCGAGCAAAGAGACCCAGTACTTC CSAARASKETQYF TRBV20-1 . few TRBJ2-5
TGCAGTGCTGCGACTAGCGGGGGGGTGAATGAGCGGTTCTTC CSAATSGGVNERFF TRBV20-1 TRBD2 . TRBJ2-1
TGCGCCAGCAGCCTGGGTCGGACTAGCGGGGAGTTAGCGGAGACCCAGTACTTC CASSLGRTSGELAETQYF TRBV5-1 TRBD2 . TRBJ2-5
TGTGCCAGCAGTTACTATCGCGGTAGCAAAGATACGCAGTATTTT CASSYYRGSKDTQYF TRBV6-2/TRBV6-3 . few TRBJ2-3
TGCAGCGTTGGGGGGGGCGATACAGATACGCAGTATTTT CSVGGGDTDTQYF TRBV29-1 . many TRBJ2-3
TGTGCCAGCAGCCCTATTACCGGGACTAGCGGGGTACTAGCGTCCTACAATGAGCAGTTCTTC CASSPITGTSGVLASYNEQFF TRBV11-1 TRBD2 few TRBJ2-1
TGTGCCAGCAGCTTAGAGGGGAGCGGAACCTACAATGAGCAGTTCTTC CASSLEGSGTYNEQFF TRBV7-9 . once TRBJ2-1
TGTGCCAGCAGCGCCATGAAAAGGGAGACCCAGTACTTC CASSAMKRETQYF TRBV7-3 . . TRBJ2-5
TGTGCCTGGAAAGGGGTCTACAATGAGCAGTTCTTC CAWKGVYNEQFF TRBV30 . . TRBJ2-1
TGCGCCAGCCGCTCCGGGACACAACAACCGAGCTCCTACAATGAGCAGTTCTTC CASRSGTQQPSSYNEQFF TRBV5-1 . . TRBJ2-1
TGTGCCAGCAGTTCCCAACTAGGGACAAGCCCAGATACGCAGTATTTT CASSSQLGTSPDTQYF TRBV27 . . TRBJ2-3
TGTGCCAGCAGACTGGCGGGCAATCAGCCCCAGCATTTT CASRLAGNQPQHF TRBV12-3/TRBV12-4 . once TRBJ1-5
TGTGCCAGCCCCGCTCCCAAGGAGACCCAGTACTTC CASPAPKETQYF TRBV27 . . TRBJ2-5
TGTGCCAGCAGCTTAAGTATTAGCTCGGATACGCAGTATTTT CASSLSISSDTQYF TRBV7-8 . . TRBJ2-3
TGTGCCAGCTCACCACCTGGAATTTTAAGCTCTGGGGCCAACGTCCTGACTTTC CASSPPGILSSGANVLTF TRBV18 . . TRBJ2-6
TGTGCCTGGAACCGGGTTGGGTATAATTCACCCCTCCACTTT CAWNRVGYNSPLHF TRBV30 . . TRBJ1-6